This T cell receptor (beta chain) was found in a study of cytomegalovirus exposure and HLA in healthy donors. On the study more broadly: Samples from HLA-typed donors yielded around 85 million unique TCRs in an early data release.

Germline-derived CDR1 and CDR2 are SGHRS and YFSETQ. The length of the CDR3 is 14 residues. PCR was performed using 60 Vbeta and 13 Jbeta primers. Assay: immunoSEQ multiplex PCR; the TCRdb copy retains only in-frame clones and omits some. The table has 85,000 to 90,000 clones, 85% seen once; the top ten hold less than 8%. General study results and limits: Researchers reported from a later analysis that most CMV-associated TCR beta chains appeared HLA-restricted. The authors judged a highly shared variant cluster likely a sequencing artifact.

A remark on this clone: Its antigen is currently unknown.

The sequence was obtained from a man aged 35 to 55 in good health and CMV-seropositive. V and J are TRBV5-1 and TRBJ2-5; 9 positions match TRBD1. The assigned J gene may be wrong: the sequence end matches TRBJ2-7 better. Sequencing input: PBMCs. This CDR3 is CASSPTGGSYEQYF. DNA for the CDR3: TGCGCCAGCAGCCCGACAGGGGGCTCCTACGAGCAGTACTTC.